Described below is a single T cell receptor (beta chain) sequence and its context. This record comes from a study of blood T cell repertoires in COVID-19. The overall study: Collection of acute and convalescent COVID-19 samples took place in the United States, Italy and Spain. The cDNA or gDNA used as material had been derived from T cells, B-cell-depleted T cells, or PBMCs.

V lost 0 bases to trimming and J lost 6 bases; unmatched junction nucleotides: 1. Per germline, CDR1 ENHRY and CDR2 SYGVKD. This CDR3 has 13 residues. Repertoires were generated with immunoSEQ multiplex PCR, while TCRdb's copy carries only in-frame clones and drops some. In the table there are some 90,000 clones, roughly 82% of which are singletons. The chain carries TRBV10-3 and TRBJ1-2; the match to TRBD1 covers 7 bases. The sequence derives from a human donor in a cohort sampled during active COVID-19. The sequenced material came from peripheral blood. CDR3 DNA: TGTGCCATCAGTGAGTCAGGGGGCAATGGCTACACCTTC. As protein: CAISESGGNGYTF.